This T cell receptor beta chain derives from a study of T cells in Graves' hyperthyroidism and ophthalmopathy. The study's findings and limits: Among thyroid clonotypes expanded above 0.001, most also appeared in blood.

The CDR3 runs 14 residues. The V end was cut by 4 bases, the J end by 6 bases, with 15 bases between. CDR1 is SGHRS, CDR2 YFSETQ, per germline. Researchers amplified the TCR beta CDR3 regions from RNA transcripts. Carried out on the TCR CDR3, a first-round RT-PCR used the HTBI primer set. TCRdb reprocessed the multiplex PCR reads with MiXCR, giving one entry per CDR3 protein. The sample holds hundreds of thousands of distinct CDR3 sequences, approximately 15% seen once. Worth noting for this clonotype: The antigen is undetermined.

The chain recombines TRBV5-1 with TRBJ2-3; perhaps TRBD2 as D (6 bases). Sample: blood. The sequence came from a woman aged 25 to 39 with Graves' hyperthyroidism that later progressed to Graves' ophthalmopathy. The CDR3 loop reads CASSTSTGGDTQYF. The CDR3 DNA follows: TGCGCCAGCAGCACTTCGACTGGAGGGGATACGCAGTATTTT.